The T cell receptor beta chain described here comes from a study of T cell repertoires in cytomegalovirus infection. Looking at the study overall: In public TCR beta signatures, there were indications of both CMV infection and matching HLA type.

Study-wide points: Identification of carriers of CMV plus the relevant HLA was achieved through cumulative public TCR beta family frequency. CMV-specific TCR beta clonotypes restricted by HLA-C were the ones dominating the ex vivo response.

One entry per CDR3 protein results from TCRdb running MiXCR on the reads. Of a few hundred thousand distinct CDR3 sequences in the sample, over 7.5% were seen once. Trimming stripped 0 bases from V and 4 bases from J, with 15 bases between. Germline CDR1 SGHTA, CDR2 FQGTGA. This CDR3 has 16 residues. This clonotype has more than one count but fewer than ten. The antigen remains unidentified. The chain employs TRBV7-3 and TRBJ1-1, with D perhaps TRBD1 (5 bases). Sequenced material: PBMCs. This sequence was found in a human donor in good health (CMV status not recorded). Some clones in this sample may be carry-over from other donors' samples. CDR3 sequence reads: CASSLTPSGGGTEAFF. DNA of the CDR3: TGTGCCAGCAGCTTAACCCCCTCGGGGGGAGGCACTGAAGCTTTCTTT.